This TCR beta chain is from a study of T-cell reconstitution after alpha-beta-depleted transplantation in children. Study observations and caveats: It was reported that alpha-beta T cells came from several hundred expanded graft clones (about two months after transplant).

In its sample, this clonotype was seen many times. Its antigen remains unknown. Unique molecular identifiers were used in preparing the TCRbeta library. MiXCR was run by TCRdb on the PCR reads, yielding one entry per CDR3 protein. The sample shows roughly 32,000 distinct CDR3 sequences, 5% to 7.5% of them seen only once. Material: peripheral blood, obtained 60 days after TCRalphabeta/CD19-depleted stem cell transplant. The clonotype was recovered from a child younger than two who had a stem cell transplant for acute myeloid leukemia, so the T cells may come from the graft donor.

CDR3 protein: CASSPGGGEQYF. As DNA, the CDR3 is TGTGCCAGCAGTCCCGGGGGAGGCGAGCAGTACTTC. This chain joins TRBV25-1 and TRBJ2-7, with D maybe TRBD2 (6 bases). Trimming pared 5 bases from V and 6 bases from J, leaving 11 bases between. The germline V gene has CDR1 MGHDK and CDR2 SYGVNS. This CDR3 is 12 amino acids long.